This record covers a single T cell receptor beta chain. The target of this receptor is not known. No qualities accompany the bases; no much larger clone lies one base away. This entry is derived from a study of blood T cell repertoires in COVID-19 (dated by TCRdb to between 2020 and 2021). About the study as a whole: Samples from collaborators originated in the United States, Italy and Spain and spanned both the acute and convalescent phases of COVID-19. The repertoires were released in a freely available public database meant as a resource for research on the immune response to SARS-CoV-2. Where available, HLA class I and class II types were taken from metadata supplied by the sample provider and were not determined by assay-based typing. The dataset comprised deeply sampled blood TCRbeta repertoires from subjects exposed to, actively infected with, or recovered from COVID-19. The prospective study material was composed of cDNA or gDNA derived from T cells, B-cell-depleted T cells, or PBMCs. The sample metadata nearly always contained a de-identified subject ID, COVID-19 status, age in years and sex. The samples were drawn from the first 160 participants of the ongoing ImmuneRACE study and from about 1,200 subjects provided by 6 global collaborators.

Whole blood was collected in K2EDTA tubes by collaborating institutions according to the institutions' own protocols. For TCRbeta analysis, collaborator samples were shipped as frozen whole blood, as isolated PBMCs, or as DNA extracted from either sample type. TCRbeta CDR3 regions were amplified from genomic DNA by means of the immunoSEQ Assay, a bias-controlled multiplex PCR. The authors' pipeline ran thus. The number of nucleated cells in each sample was estimated by amplification of reference gene primers within the assay. To quantify the absolute abundance of each unique TCRbeta CDR3 rearrangement, sequence reads were collapsed and filtered. For each sample, productive Simpson clonality was calculated by taking the square root of Simpson's diversity index across productive rearrangements. The source is immuneACCESS, and TCRdb retained only in-frame sequences with V and J called. Part of the clones is not carried over; for the studies checked, unresolved V genes explain less than half of this, and the remainder is unexplained. V, J and clone size were drawn from that table, and D and trimming were deduced from the DNA. The sample table contains 84,000 or so clones; only one count was recorded for about three quarters of them. Together, the top ten hold just under 10% of the sample.

V ends up 4 bases short and J 2 bases short, with an unmatched junction base count of 7. The germline V gene specifies SGDLS as CDR1 and YYNGEE as CDR2. The CDR3, from cysteine to phenylalanine, totals 15 residues. Just the 45-base CDR3 DNA is kept, in frame starting at base 1. Results the study describes overall, beyond this receptor: The quantity of clinical and demographic metadata differed by source and by participant and was supplied without curation.

The clonotype originates from a human donor in a cohort sampled during active COVID-19. Recombination joined TRBV9 with TRBJ2-7; the junction holds 9 bases that match TRBD2. Input material: peripheral blood. CDR3 loop: CASSPGLASTYEQYF. The nucleotide sequence reads TGTGCCAGCAGCCCAGGACTAGCGAGTACCTACGAGCAGTACTTC.